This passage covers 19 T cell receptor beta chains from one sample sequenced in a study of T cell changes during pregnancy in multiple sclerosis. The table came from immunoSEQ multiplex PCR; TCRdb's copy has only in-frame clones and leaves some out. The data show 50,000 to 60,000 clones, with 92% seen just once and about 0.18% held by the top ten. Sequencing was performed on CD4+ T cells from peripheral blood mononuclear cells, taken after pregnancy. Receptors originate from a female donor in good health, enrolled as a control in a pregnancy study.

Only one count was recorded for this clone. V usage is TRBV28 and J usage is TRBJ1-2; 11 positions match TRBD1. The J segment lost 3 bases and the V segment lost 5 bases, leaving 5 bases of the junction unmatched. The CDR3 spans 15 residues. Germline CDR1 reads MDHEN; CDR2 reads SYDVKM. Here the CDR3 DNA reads TGTGCCAGCAGTCCCTCGGGACAGGGGGACTATGGCTACACCTTC. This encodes CASSPSGQGDYGYTF.

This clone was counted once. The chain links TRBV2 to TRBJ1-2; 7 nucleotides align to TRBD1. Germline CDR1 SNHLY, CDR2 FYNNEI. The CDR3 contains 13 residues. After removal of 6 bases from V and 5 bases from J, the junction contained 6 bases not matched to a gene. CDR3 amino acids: CASSLRDSYGYTF. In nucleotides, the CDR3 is TGTGCCAGCAGCCTCAGGGACAGTTATGGCTACACCTTC.

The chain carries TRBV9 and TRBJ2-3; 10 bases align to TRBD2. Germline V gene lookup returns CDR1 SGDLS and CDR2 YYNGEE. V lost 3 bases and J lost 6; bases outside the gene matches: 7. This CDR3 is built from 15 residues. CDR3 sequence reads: CASSGSGGLRDTQYF. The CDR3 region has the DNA TGTGCCAGCAGCGGTAGCGGGGGGCTACGGGATACGCAGTATTTT.

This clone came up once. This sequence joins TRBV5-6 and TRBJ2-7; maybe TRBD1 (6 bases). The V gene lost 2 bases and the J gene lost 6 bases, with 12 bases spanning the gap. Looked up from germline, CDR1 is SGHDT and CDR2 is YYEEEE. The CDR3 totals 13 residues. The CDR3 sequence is CASSFVQGSEQYF. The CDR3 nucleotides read TGTGCCAGCAGCTTTGTACAGGGAAGCGAGCAGTACTTC.

The CDR3 DNA follows: TGCGCCAGCAGCTTGGGGGGACAGGGGGTCTCTGGAAACACCATATATTTT. It is translated as CASSLGGQGVSGNTIYF. The chain couples TRBV5-1 to TRBJ1-3; 11 bases line up with TRBD1. Germline V lookup: CDR1 SGHRS, CDR2 YFSETQ. J was trimmed by 0 bases and V by 0 bases; bases with no gene match: 2. The CDR3 totals 17 residues. Together with reference TRBV5-1 and TRBJ1-3, the CDR3 gives the full variable domain: KAGVTQTPRYLIKTRGQQVTLSCSPISGHRSVSWYQQTPGQGLQFLFEYFSETQRNKGNFPGRFSGRQFSNSRSEMNVSTLELGDSALYLCASSLGGQGVSGNTIYFGEGSWLTVV.

DNA of the CDR3: TGTGCCAGCAGCTTATTGGCTACCGGGGTCAATGAGCAGTTCTTC. This translates into CASSLLATGVNEQFF. The rearrangement links TRBV5-4 to TRBJ2-1; D possibly corresponds to TRBD2 (5 bases). This CDR3 is built from 15 residues. With 2 bases removed from V and 6 bases from J, the gap between germline ends came to 15 bases. CDR1 is SGHNT and CDR2 is YYREEE in the germline V gene (reference sequence). The variable domain in full, completed from reference TRBV5-4 and TRBJ2-1, reads ETGVTQSPTHLIKTRGQQVTLRCSSQSGHNTVSWYQQALGQGPQFIFQYYREEENGRGNFPPRFSGLQFPNYSSELNVNALELDDSALYLCASSLLATGVNEQFFGPGTRLTVL.

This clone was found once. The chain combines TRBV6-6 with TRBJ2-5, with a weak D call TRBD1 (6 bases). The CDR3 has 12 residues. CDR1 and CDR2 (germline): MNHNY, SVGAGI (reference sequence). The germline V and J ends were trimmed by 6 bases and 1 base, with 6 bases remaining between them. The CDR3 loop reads CASRTGQETQYF. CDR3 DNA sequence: TGTGCCAGCAGGACAGGCCAAGAGACCCAGTACTTC.

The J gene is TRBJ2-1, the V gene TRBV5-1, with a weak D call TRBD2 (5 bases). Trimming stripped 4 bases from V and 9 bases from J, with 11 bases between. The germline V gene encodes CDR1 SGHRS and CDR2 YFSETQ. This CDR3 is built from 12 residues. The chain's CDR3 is CASSPDWGEQFF. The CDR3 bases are TGCGCCAGCAGCCCGGACTGGGGTGAGCAGTTCTTC.

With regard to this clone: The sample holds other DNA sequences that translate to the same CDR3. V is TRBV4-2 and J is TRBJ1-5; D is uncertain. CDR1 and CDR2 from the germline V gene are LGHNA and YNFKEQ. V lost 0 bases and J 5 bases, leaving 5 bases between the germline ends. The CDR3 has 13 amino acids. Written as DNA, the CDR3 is TGTGCCAGCAGCCAAGATCGAGATCAGCCCCAGCATTTT. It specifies CASSQDRDQPQHF.

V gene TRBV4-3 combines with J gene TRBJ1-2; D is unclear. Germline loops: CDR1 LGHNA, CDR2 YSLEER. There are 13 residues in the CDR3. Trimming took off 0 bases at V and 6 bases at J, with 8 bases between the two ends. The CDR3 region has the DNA TGCGCCAGCAGCCAAGATCCGCGGAATGGCTACACCTTC. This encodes CASSQDPRNGYTF.

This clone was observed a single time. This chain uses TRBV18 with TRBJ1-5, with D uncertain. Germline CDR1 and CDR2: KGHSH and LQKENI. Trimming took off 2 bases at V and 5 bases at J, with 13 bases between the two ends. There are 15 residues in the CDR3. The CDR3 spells CASSPGSVLYQPQHF. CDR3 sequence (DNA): TGTGCCAGCTCACCAGGCAGCGTCCTGTATCAGCCCCAGCATTTT.

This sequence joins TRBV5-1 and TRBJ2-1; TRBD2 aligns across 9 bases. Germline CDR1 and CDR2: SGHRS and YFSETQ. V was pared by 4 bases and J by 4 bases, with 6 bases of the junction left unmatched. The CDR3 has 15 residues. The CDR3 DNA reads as TGCGCCAGCAGCCGAGCGGGGGGTACTTACAATGAGCAGTTCTTC. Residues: CASSRAGGTYNEQFF.

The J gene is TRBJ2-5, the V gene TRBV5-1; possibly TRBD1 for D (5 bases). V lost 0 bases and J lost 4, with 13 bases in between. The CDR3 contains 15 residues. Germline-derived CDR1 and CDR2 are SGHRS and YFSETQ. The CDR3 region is CASSLAYQGRETQYF. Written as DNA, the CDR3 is TGCGCCAGCAGCTTGGCATATCAGGGAAGAGAGACCCAGTACTTC. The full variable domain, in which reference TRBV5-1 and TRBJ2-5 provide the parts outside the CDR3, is KAGVTQTPRYLIKTRGQQVTLSCSPISGHRSVSWYQQTPGQGLQFLFEYFSETQRNKGNFPGRFSGRQFSNSRSEMNVSTLELGDSALYLCASSLAYQGRETQYFGPGTRLLVL.

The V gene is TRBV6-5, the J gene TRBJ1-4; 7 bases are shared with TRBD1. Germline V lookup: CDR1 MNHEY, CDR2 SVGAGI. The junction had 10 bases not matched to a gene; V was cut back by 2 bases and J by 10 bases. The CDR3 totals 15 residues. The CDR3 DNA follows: TGTGCCAGCAGTTACGGCGGGACAGACTCCCTAAAACTGTTTTTT. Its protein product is CASSYGGTDSLKLFF.

The CDR3 region is CSVAGGWAGPGQPHYEQYF. CDR3 sequence (DNA): TGCAGCGTTGCCGGTGGGTGGGCAGGCCCGGGACAGCCCCATTACGAGCAGTACTTC. The chain links TRBV29-1 to TRBJ2-7, with TRBD1 identical over 7 bases. V shed 4 bases, J shed 4 bases, and the junction held 25 bases outside the gene matches. This CDR3 contains 19 residues. The germline V gene has CDR1 SQVTM and CDR2 ANQGSEA.

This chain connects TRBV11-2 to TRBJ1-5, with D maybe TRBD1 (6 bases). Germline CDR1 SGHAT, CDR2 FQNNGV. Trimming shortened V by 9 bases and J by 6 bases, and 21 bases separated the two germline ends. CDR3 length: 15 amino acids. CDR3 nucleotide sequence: TGTGCCAGTGCCCCGGCCCCACAGGGACGTCAGCCCCAGCATTTT. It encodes CASAPAPQGRQPQHF. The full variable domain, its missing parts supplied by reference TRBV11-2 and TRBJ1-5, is EAGVAQSPRYKIIEKRQSVAFWCNPISGHATLYWYQQILGQGPKLLIQFQNNGVVDDSQLPKDRFSAERLKGVDSTLKIQPAKLEDSAVYLCASAPAPQGRQPQHFGDGTRLSIL.

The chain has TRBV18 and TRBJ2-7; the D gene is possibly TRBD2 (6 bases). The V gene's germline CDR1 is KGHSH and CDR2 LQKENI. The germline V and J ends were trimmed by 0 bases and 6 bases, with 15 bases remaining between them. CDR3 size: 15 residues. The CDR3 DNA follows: TGTGCCAGCTCACCACCGATCGGGGGATTAGGCGAGCAGTACTTC. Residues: CASSPPIGGLGEQYF.

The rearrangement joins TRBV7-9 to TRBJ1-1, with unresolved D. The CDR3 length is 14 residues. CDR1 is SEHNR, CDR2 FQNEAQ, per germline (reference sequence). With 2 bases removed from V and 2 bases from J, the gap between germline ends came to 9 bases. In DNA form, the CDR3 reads TGTGCCAGCAGCTTAATACCGAGAAACACTGAAGCTTTCTTT. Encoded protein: CASSLIPRNTEAFF.

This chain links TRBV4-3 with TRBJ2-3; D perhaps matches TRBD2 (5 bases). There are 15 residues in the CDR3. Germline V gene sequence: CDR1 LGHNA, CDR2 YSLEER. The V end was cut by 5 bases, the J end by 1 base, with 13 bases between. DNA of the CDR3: TGCGCCAGCAGCGTCGTTGCTAGCCGCACAGATACGCAGTATTTT. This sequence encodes CASSVVASRTDTQYF.